The clone carrying this T cell receptor (beta chain) was recorded many times. Germline V gene data show CDR1 as SGHVS and CDR2 as FNYEAQ. The V end lost 5 bases, the J end lost 6 bases, and 9 bases lay between the germline ends. This CDR3 contains 12 residues. This entry belongs to a study of human T cells and chemical hapten exposure. Time point reported: patch test 1, 2 weeks after DPC sensitization. Treatment here: therapeutic diphenylcyclopropenone sensitization with weekly scalp DPC. TCRdb analysed the RACE reads with MiXCR anew, one entry per CDR3 protein. Here the sample spans about 360,000 distinct CDR3 sequences, approximately 6.3% being singletons.

This chain joins TRBV7-6 and TRBJ2-3; the D is unclear. The origin of this receptor is a young woman with alopecia areata. Some clones in this sample may be carry-over from other donors' samples. This material consisted of whole blood, taken in connection with sensitization to the hapten diphenylcyclopropenone (DPC). The CDR3 loop is CASSHAEDTQYF. As DNA, the CDR3 is TGTGCCAGCAGCCACGCGGAGGATACGCAGTATTTT.